The 27 T cell receptor beta chains in this list originate from one sample, sequenced in a study of blood T cell repertoires in COVID-19 (dated by TCRdb to the early 2020s). The library was produced with the immunoSEQ multiplex PCR assay. TCRdb limited this immuneACCESS table to in-frame rearrangements with V and J called. A share of clones is missing; checked studies link under half to unresolved V genes, and the rest is unexplained. The sample table shows some 330,000 clones, and around 87% are seen once. Jointly, the top ten make up 1.5% to 2% of the sample. The sequenced sample was PBMCs or T cells enriched from blood (not recorded which). These receptors came from a man between 35 and 55 years old in a cohort exposed to, infected with or recovered from COVID-19 (not recorded which).

This clone was recorded only once. The V call is TRBV29-1, the J call TRBJ1-2, with D maybe TRBD1 (6 bases). Trimming removed 4 bases at V and 5 bases at J, with 14 bases between. The CDR3 loop spans 13 amino acids. CDR1 and CDR2 (germline): SQVTM, ANQGSEA. CDR3 sequence reads: CSVVWAGEYGYTF. The DNA of the CDR3 is TGCAGCGTTGTATGGGCAGGGGAGTATGGCTACACCTTC.

J is TRBJ1-4 and V is TRBV23-1, with no clear D. TRBV23-1 counts as an open reading frame of uncertain function. This CDR3 has 14 amino acids. Trimming removed 4 bases at V and 5 bases at J, with 11 bases between. CDR3 sequence reads: CASSRAPTNEKLFF. As DNA, the CDR3 is TGCGCCAGCAGTCGGGCTCCCACGAATGAAAAACTGTTTTTT.

The chain employs TRBV19 and TRBJ2-3, with D possibly matching TRBD2 (6 bases). This CDR3 has 13 amino acids. Germline loops: CDR1 LNHDA, CDR2 SQIVND (reference sequence). V was clipped by 6 bases and J by 4 bases, with 11 bases between them. The CDR3 loop reads CASSGSSADTQYF. CDR3 DNA: TGTGCCAGTAGCGGGAGTAGCGCAGATACGCAGTATTTT.

This sequence joins TRBV5-6 and TRBJ2-1; 15 bases agree with TRBD2. The CDR3 runs 19 residues. CDR1 is SGHDT and CDR2 is YYEEEE in the germline V gene. Losses at the gene ends were 0 bases for V and 2 bases for J; bases not matched to a gene: 6. The CDR3 DNA is TGTGCCAGCAGCTTGGCCGGACTAGCGGGAGGGGGGGCCTACAATGAGCAGTTCTTC. It translates to CASSLAGLAGGGAYNEQFF.

The chain uses TRBV7-9 and TRBJ2-1; 7 bases agree with TRBD1. The CDR3 covers 14 residues. Germline V gene sequence: CDR1 SEHNR, CDR2 FQNEAQ (reference sequence). V was clipped by 3 bases and J by 8 bases; unmatched bases: 7. The CDR3 DNA sequence: TGTGCCAGCAGCTTTGGGGGCCAGGGGGATGAGCAGTTCTTC. Its protein is CASSFGGQGDEQFF.

V and J are TRBV24-1 and TRBJ1-4; possible D gene TRBD1, 6 bases. The CDR3 covers 14 residues. Germline CDR1 reads KGHDR; CDR2 reads SFDVKD. Trimming cost V 4 bases and J 6 bases, with 11 bases left between them. The CDR3 sequence is CATSEAGVDEKLFF. The DNA of the CDR3 is TGTGCCACCAGTGAAGCAGGGGTGGATGAAAAACTGTTTTTT.

This clone was seen only once. The rearrangement joins TRBV18 to TRBJ2-7; D might be TRBD2 (5 bases). This CDR3 is 16 amino acids long. The V end was cut by 4 bases, the J end by 4 bases, with 20 bases between. Germline V gene lookup returns CDR1 KGHSH and CDR2 LQKENI. The CDR3 DNA reads TGTGCCAGCTCACAACTGGCCGTGGGAAGCGGTTACGAGCAGTACTTC. Translation: CASSQLAVGSGYEQYF.

The V and J genes are TRBV5-1 and TRBJ1-1, with 7 positions matching TRBD1. Germline CDR1 and CDR2: SGHRS and YFSETQ. V lost 2 bases and J lost 3; bases outside the gene matches: 4. The CDR3 is made up of 14 amino acids. The CDR3 loop reads CASSFTGEDTEAFF. CDR3 coding DNA: TGCGCCAGCAGCTTCACAGGGGAGGACACTGAAGCTTTCTTT.

V gene TRBV5-8 combines with J gene TRBJ2-3; no clear D. V lost 1 base, J lost 9 bases, and 3 bases lay in between. The CDR3 is made up of 10 amino acids. CDR1 and CDR2 (germline): SGHTS, YDEGEE. The DNA for the CDR3 is TGTGCCAGCAGCTTGACAACGCAGTATTTT. Translation gives CASSLTTQYF.

V usage is TRBV28 and J usage is TRBJ2-2, with 7 bases lining up with TRBD2. Unmatched junction bases numbered 6, after V lost 11 bases and J lost 0 bases. This CDR3 region has 14 residues. The germline V gene has CDR1 MDHEN and CDR2 SYDVKM. CDR3 nucleotide sequence: TGTGCCGTTGACGGGAGGACGAACACCGGGGAGCTGTTTTTT. Protein product: CAVDGRTNTGELFF.

This clone has more than one count but fewer than ten. V gene TRBV5-1 combines with J gene TRBJ2-7, with TRBD2 matching 8 bases. CDR1 and CDR2 from the germline V gene are SGHRS and YFSETQ. Trimming removed 4 bases from V and 0 bases from J; junction bases left unmatched: 3. The CDR3 totals 14 residues. The CDR3 loop reads CASSRGGNSYEQYF. The DNA of the CDR3 is TGCGCCAGCAGCCGGGGGGGAAACTCCTACGAGCAGTACTTC.

The J gene is TRBJ1-2, the V gene TRBV4-2; D is possibly TRBD1 (5 bases). With 1 base removed from V and 5 bases from J, the gap between germline ends came to 11 bases. CDR1 and CDR2 from the germline V gene are LGHNA and YNFKEQ. The CDR3 totals 14 residues. CDR3 sequence reads: CASSQGGGEYGYTF. The CDR3 DNA sequence: TGTGCCAGCAGCCAAGGGGGAGGGGAATATGGCTACACCTTC.

The rearrangement joins TRBV20-1 to TRBJ1-1; tentative D call: TRBD1 (5 bases). This CDR3 comprises 11 residues. V was cut by 3 bases and J by 7 bases, with 9 bases left in between. The V gene's germline CDR1 is DFQATT and CDR2 SNEGSKA (reference sequence). For the CDR3, the DNA is TGCAGTGCTAGCAAGGGGATTGAAGCTTTCTTT. It specifies CSASKGIEAFF.

The CDR3 DNA reads TGCGCCAGCAGCTTGGGAGGGACATATATAAAGAACACTGAAGCTTTCTTT. It yields the protein CASSLGGTYIKNTEAFF. V and J are TRBV5-1 and TRBJ1-1; maybe TRBD1 (6 bases). The V gene's germline CDR1 is SGHRS and CDR2 YFSETQ. This CDR3 has 17 residues. V was shortened by 0 bases and J by 1 base, with 16 bases between the two germline ends.

The CDR3 DNA follows: TGCGCCAGCAGAAACGGGACTAGCGGGAACACCGGGGAGCTGTTTTTT. It is translated as CASRNGTSGNTGELFF. This chain uses TRBV5-1 with TRBJ2-2; 11 bases map to TRBD2. The V segment lost 5 bases and the J segment 1 base; nucleotides outside the gene matches: 4. This CDR3 comprises 16 residues. CDR1 is SGHRS, CDR2 YFSETQ, per germline.

The gene calls are TRBV10-1 and TRBJ2-5; 9 nucleotides agree with TRBD2. Germline CDR1 WNHNN, CDR2 SYGVQD (reference sequence). This CDR3 has 15 residues. The V and J ends lost 2 bases and 5 bases, in that order; junction bases with no gene match: 6. The CDR3: CASSEVAGEYETQYF. CDR3 DNA sequence: TGCGCCAGCAGTGAGGTAGCGGGAGAGTATGAGACCCAGTACTTC.

The chain couples TRBV6-1 to TRBJ2-7; weak D call: TRBD2 (8 bases). Trimming stripped 0 bases from V and 2 bases from J, with 14 bases between. There are 16 residues in the CDR3. Germline CDR1 is MNHNS and CDR2 is SASEGT. CDR3 bases: TGTGCCAGCAGTGAAGCTCCGGGAGGGGGCGCCTACGAGCAGTACTTC. It codes for CASSEAPGGGAYEQYF.

This clone has only one observation. The CDR3 here is CASSPPGTTNTEAFF. For the CDR3, the DNA is TGTGCCAGCTCACCTCCGGGGACAACGAACACTGAAGCTTTCTTT. The gene calls are TRBV18 and TRBJ1-1, with TRBD1 as a possible D gene (6 bases). The germline V gene encodes CDR1 KGHSH and CDR2 LQKENI. The germline V and J ends were trimmed by 3 bases and 1 base, with 12 bases remaining between them. CDR3 length: 15 residues. Full variable domain (missing parts from reference TRBV18 and TRBJ1-1): NAGVMQNPRHLVRRRGQEARLRCSPMKGHSHVYWYRQLPEEGLKFMVYLQKENIIDESGMPKERFSAEFPKEGPSILRIQQVVRGDSAAYFCASSPPGTTNTEAFFGQGTRLTVV.

The V gene is TRBV5-6, the J gene TRBJ2-3; TRBD1 agrees at 10 bases. Germline values: CDR1 SGHDT, CDR2 YYEEEE. CDR3 length: 15 residues. Losses at the gene ends were 3 bases for V and 3 bases for J; bases not matched to a gene: 4. CDR3 in DNA: TGTGCCAGCAGCTCCCGGGACAGGGGAACAGATACGCAGTATTTT. Protein product: CASSSRDRGTDTQYF.

The CDR3 loop reads CASSLGGYGTPNQPQHF. The DNA of the CDR3 is TGTGCCAGCAGCTTGGGTGGGTACGGGACACCAAATCAGCCCCAGCATTTT. The rearrangement uses TRBV7-2 and TRBJ1-5; TRBD1 is a possible D gene (6 bases). In germline, CDR1 is SGHTA, CDR2 FQGNSA. Trimming stripped 3 bases from V and 4 bases from J, with 19 bases between. The CDR3 is 17 residues long. Full variable domain (missing parts from reference TRBV7-2 and TRBJ1-5): GAGVSQSPSNKVTEKGKDVELRCDPISGHTALYWYRQSLGQGLEFLIYFQGNSAPDKSGLPSDRFSAERTGGSVSTLTIQRTQQEDSAVYLCASSLGGYGTPNQPQHFGDGTRLSIL.

V is TRBV9 and J is TRBJ2-7; D is ambiguous. V lost 4 bases and J 2 bases, leaving 16 bases between the germline ends. Germline lookup yields CDR1 SGDLS and CDR2 YYNGEE. The CDR3 extends over 15 amino acids. CDR3 sequence: CASSPSAMGTYEQYF. CDR3 DNA sequence: TGTGCCAGCAGCCCCTCGGCGATGGGCACCTACGAGCAGTACTTC. Full variable domain (outside the CDR3, taken from reference TRBV9 and TRBJ2-7): DSGVTQTPKHLITATGQRVTLRCSPRSGDLSVYWYQQSLDQGLQFLIQYYNGEERAKGNILERFSAQQFPDLHSELNLSSLELGDSALYFCASSPSAMGTYEQYFGPGTRLTVT.

This clone appeared a few times. The rearrangement joins TRBV12-5 to TRBJ2-1, with 12 positions matching TRBD2. V dropped 2 bases and J dropped 0; count of bases not matched to a gene: 14. The CDR3 is 21 amino acids. CDR1 and CDR2 from the germline V gene are LGHNT and FRNRAP. In DNA, the CDR3 is TGTGCTAGTGGTTTGATCCCGGGACTAGCGGGTTTAAGCAACTCCTACAATGAGCAGTTCTTC. Translation: CASGLIPGLAGLSNSYNEQFF.

The J gene is TRBJ1-6, the V gene TRBV6-5; no definite D call. Trimming left V 7 bases short and J 6 bases short, with 13 bases between. The V gene's germline CDR1 is MNHEY and CDR2 SVGAGI. The CDR3 is 14 amino acids. The CDR3 spells CASTAQGANSPLHF. The CDR3 DNA reads as TGTGCCAGCACTGCACAAGGAGCTAATTCACCCCTCCACTTT.

The rearrangement joins TRBV4-1 to TRBJ1-2, with D unclear. This CDR3 comprises 15 residues. The germline V and J ends were trimmed by 3 bases and 4 bases, with 15 bases remaining between them. Germline loops: CDR1 MGHRA, CDR2 YSYEKL. The CDR3 sequence is CASSHPLGRFYGYTF. CDR3 bases: TGCGCCAGCAGCCACCCATTGGGCCGCTTCTATGGCTACACCTTC.

The rearrangement uses TRBV10-3 and TRBJ1-1; 10 bases fit TRBD1. V lost 10 bases, J lost 1 base, and 12 bases stayed unmatched. The CDR3 extends over 16 amino acids. Germline-derived CDR1 and CDR2 are ENHRY and SYGVKD. CDR3 bases: TGTGCCACACTACCGGGACAGGGGCCTTCGAACACTGAAGCTTTCTTT. This encodes CATLPGQGPSNTEAFF.

The chain combines TRBV5-4 with TRBJ2-6; D possibly corresponds to TRBD1 (6 bases). Trimming took off 4 bases at V and 0 bases at J, with 20 bases between the two ends. Per germline, CDR1 SGHNT and CDR2 YYREEE (reference sequence). CDR3 length: 19 amino acids. Here the CDR3 reads CASSQAGARPLSGANVLTF. CDR3 DNA: TGTGCCAGCAGCCAGGCAGGGGCCCGCCCCCTCTCTGGGGCCAACGTCCTGACTTTC. The whole variable domain, remainder taken from reference TRBV5-4 and TRBJ2-6, is ETGVTQSPTHLIKTRGQQVTLRCSSQSGHNTVSWYQQALGQGPQFIFQYYREEENGRGNFPPRFSGLQFPNYSSELNVNALELDDSALYLCASSQAGARPLSGANVLTFGAGSRLTVL.

The chain has TRBV3-1 (or the pseudogene TRBV3-2) and TRBJ2-2, with 10 bases aligning to TRBD2. The germline CDR1 and CDR2 sequences are LGHDT and YNNKEL (reference sequence). This CDR3 region has 17 residues. The V gene end was trimmed by 5 bases and the J gene end by 5 bases; junction bases not matched to a gene: 11. The CDR3: CASSSSGRAIRTGELFF. CDR3 bases: TGTGCCAGCAGCTCCAGCGGGAGGGCCATAAGGACCGGGGAGCTGTTTTTT.